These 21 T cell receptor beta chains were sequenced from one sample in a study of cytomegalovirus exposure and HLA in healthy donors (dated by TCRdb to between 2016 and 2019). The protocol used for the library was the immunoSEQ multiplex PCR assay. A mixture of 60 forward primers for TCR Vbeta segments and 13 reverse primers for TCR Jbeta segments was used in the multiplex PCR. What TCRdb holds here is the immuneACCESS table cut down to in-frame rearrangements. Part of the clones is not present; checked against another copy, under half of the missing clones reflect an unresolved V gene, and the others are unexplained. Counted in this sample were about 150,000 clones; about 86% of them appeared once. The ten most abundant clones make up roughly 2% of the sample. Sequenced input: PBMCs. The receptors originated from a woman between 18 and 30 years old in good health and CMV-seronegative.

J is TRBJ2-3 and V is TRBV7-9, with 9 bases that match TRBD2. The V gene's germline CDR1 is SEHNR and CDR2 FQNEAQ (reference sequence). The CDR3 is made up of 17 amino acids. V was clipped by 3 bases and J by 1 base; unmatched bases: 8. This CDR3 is CASSFGSGGHGTDTQYF. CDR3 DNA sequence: TGTGCCAGCAGCTTCGGGAGCGGGGGGCATGGCACAGATACGCAGTATTTT.

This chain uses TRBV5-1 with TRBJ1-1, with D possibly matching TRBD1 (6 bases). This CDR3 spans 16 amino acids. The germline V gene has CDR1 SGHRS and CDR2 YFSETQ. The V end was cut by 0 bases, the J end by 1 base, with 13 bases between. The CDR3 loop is CASSLDGGEWNTEAFF. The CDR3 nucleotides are TGCGCCAGCAGCTTGGATGGGGGCGAGTGGAACACTGAAGCTTTCTTT.

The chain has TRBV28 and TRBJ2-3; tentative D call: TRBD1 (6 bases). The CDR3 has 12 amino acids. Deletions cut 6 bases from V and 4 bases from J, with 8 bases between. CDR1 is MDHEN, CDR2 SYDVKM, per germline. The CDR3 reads CASSAGADTQYF. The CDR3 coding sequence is TGTGCCAGCAGCGCAGGGGCAGATACGCAGTATTTT.

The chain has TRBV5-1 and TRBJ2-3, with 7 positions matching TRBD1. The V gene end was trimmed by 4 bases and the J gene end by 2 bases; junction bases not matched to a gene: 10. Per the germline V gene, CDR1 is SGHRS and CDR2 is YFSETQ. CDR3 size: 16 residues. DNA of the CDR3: TGCGCCAGCAGCCCAGGGACAGACACACTCACAGATACGCAGTATTTT. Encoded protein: CASSPGTDTLTDTQYF.

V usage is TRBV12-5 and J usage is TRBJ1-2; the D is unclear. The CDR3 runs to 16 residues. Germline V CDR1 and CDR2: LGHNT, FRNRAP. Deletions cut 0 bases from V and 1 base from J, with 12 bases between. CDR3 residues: CASGLVLRRINYGYTF. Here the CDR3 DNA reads TGTGCTAGTGGTTTGGTACTGCGCAGGATTAACTATGGCTACACCTTC.

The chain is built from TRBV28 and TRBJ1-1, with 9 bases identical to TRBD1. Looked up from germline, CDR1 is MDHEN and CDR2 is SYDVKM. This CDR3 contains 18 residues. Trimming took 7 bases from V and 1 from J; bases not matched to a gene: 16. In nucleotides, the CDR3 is TGTGCCAGCAAGTTGAATTGGGGGGACAGGGCTGGGAACACTGAAGCTTTCTTT. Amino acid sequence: CASKLNWGDRAGNTEAFF.

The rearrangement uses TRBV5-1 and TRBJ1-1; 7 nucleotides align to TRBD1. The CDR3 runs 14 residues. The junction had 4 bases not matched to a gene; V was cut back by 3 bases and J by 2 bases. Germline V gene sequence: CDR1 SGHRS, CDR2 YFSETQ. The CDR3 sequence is CASSSQGGNTEAFF. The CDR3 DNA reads TGCGCCAGCAGCTCTCAGGGGGGAAACACTGAAGCTTTCTTT.

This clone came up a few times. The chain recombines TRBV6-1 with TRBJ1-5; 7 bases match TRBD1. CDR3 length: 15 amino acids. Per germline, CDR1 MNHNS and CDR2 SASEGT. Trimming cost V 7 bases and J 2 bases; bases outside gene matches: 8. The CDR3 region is CASKDRVVGNQPQHF. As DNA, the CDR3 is TGTGCCAGCAAAGACAGGGTTGTGGGCAATCAGCCCCAGCATTTT.

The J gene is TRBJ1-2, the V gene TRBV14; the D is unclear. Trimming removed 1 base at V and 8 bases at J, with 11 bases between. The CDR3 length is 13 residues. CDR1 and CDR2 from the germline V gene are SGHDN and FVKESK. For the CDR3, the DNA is TGTGCCAGCAGCCAAGCGACGAGGGAGGGCTACACCTTC. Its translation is CASSQATREGYTF.

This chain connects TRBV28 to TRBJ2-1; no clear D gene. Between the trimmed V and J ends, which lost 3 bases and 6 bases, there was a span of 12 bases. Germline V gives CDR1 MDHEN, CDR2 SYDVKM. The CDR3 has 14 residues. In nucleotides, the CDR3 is TGTGCCAGCAGTTTTGCGCAGGTATTCAATGAGCAGTTCTTC. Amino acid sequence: CASSFAQVFNEQFF.

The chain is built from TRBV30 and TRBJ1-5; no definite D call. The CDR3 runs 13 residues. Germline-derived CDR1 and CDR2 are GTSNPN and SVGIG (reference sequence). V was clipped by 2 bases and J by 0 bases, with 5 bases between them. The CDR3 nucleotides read TGTGCCTGGAGTTACAATAGCAATCAGCCCCAGCATTTT. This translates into CAWSYNSNQPQHF.

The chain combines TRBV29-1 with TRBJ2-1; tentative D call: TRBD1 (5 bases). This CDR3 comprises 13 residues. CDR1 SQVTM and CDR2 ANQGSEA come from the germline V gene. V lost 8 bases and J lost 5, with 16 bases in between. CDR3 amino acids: CSTTGLGDNEQFF. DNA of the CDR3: TGCAGCACCACCGGGCTAGGGGACAATGAGCAGTTCTTC.

In DNA, the CDR3 is TGTGCCAGCAGTTCCCGGGACAGAGACTACGAGCAGTACTTC. Residues: CASSSRDRDYEQYF. The chain recombines TRBV28 with TRBJ2-7, with 7 bases identical to TRBD1. The CDR3 spans 14 residues. From germline, CDR1 is MDHEN and CDR2 SYDVKM. The V and J ends lost 4 bases and 3 bases, in that order; junction bases with no gene match: 6.

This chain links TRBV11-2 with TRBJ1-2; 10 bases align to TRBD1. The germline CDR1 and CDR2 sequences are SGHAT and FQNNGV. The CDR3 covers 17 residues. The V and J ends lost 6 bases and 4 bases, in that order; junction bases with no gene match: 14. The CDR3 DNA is TGTGCCAGCAGGTTCCGGGGACAGGGGAGGGGGACCTATGGCTACACCTTC. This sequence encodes CASRFRGQGRGTYGYTF.

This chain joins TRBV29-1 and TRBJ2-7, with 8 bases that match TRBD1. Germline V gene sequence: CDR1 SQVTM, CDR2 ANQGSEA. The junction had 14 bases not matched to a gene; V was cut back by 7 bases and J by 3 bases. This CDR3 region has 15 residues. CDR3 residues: CSAKTGDEMRYEQYF. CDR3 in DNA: TGCAGCGCGAAGACAGGGGACGAAATGCGCTACGAGCAGTACTTC.

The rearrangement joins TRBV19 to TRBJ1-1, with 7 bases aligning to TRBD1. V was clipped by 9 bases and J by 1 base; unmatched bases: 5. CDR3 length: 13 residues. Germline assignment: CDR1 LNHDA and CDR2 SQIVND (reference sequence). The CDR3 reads CASGWTGNTEAFF. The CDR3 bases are TGTGCCAGCGGGTGGACAGGGAACACTGAAGCTTTCTTT.

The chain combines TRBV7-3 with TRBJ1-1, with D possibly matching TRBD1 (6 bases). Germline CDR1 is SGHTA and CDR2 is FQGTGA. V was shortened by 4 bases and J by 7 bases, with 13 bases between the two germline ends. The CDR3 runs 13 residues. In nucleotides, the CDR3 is TGTGCCAGCAGCTCGACCAGGGGAGTTGAAGCTTTCTTT. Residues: CASSSTRGVEAFF. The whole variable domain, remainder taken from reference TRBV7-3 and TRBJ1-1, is GAGVSQTPSNKVTEKGKYVELRCDPISGHTALYWYRQSLGQGPEFLIYFQGTGAADDSGLPNDRFFAVRPEGSVSTLKIQRTERGDSAVYLCASSSTRGVEAFFGQGTRLTVV.

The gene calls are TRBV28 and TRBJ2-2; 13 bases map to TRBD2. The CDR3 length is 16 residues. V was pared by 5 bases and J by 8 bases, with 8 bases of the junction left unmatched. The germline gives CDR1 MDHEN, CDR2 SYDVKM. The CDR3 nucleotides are TGTGCCAGCAGTGGGGCCGGACTAGCGGGAGTTGGGGAGCTGTTTTTT. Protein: CASSGAGLAGVGELFF.

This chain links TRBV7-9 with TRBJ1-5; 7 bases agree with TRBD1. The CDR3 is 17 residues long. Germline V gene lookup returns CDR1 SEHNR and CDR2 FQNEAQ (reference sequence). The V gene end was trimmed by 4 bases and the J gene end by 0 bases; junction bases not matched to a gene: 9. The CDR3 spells CASSSEYGQDSNQPQHF. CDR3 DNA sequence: TGTGCCAGCAGCTCAGAATATGGACAGGATAGCAATCAGCCCCAGCATTTT.

The chain's CDR3 is CASSSIARQGFDGYTF. CDR3 nucleotide sequence: TGTGCCAGCAGTTCCATAGCCAGACAGGGTTTCGATGGCTACACCTTC. The chain couples TRBV27 to TRBJ1-2, with 7 bases matching TRBD1. V lost 4 bases, J lost 6 bases, and 14 bases stayed unmatched. The CDR3 is 16 residues long. Per germline, CDR1 MNHEY and CDR2 SMNVEV (reference sequence).

CDR3 region: CASSLGGGGYGYTF. Written as DNA, the CDR3 is TGTGCCAGCAGTTTAGGAGGGGGCGGCTATGGCTACACCTTC. The V and J genes are TRBV28 and TRBJ1-2; 7 bases line up with TRBD1. Germline V gene lookup returns CDR1 MDHEN and CDR2 SYDVKM. This CDR3 comprises 14 residues. Trimming cost V 2 bases and J 4 bases; bases outside gene matches: 4.